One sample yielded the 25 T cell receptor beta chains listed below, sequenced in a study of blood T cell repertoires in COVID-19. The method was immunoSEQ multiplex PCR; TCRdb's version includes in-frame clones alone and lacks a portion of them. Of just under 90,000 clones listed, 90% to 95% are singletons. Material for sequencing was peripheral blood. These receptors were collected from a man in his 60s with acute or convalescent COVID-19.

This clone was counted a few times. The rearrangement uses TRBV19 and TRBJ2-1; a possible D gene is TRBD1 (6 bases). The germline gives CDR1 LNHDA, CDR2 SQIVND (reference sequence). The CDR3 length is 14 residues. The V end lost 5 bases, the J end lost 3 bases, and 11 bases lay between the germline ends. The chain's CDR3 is CASSLNRVYNEQFF. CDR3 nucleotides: TGTGCCAGTAGTCTCAACAGGGTCTACAATGAGCAGTTCTTC.

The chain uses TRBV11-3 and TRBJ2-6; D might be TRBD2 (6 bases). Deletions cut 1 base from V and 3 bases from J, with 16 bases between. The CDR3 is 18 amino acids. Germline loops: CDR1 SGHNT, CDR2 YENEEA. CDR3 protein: CASSLAPVWGVGANVLTF. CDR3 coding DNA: TGTGCCAGCAGCTTAGCCCCAGTGTGGGGGGTTGGGGCCAACGTCCTGACTTTC.

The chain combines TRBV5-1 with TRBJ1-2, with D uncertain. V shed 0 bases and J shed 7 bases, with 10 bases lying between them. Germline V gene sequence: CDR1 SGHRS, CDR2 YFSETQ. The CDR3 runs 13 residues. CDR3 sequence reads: CASSLGGSGGYTF. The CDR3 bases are TGCGCCAGCAGCTTGGGAGGGTCCGGTGGCTACACCTTC.

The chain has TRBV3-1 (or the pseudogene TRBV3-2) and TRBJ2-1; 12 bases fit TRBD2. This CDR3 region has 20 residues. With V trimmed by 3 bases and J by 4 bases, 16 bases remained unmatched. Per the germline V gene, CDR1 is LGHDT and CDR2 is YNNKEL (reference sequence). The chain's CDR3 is CASSHFERPASGREYNEQFF. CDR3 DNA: TGTGCCAGCAGCCATTTCGAACGACCGGCTAGCGGGAGGGAGTACAATGAGCAGTTCTTC.

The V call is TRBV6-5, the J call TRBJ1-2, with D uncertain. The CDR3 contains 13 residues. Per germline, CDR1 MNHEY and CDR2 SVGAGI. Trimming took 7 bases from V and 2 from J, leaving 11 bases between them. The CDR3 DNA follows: TGTGCCAGCACCGGGAGGGAAAACTATGGCTACACCTTC. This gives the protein CASTGRENYGYTF.

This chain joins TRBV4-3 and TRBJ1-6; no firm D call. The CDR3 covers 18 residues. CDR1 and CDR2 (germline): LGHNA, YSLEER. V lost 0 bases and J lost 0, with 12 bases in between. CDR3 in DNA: TGCGCCAGCAGCCAAGACGTGGTGGGGAGCTCCTATAATTCACCCCTCCACTTT. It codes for CASSQDVVGSSYNSPLHF.

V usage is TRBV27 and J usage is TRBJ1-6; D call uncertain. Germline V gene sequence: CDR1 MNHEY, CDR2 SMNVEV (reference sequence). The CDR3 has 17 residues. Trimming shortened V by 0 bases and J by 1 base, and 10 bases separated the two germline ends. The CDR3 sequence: CASSLSHSGSYNSPLHF. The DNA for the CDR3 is TGTGCCAGCAGTTTATCCCACTCCGGGTCCTATAATTCACCCCTCCACTTT.

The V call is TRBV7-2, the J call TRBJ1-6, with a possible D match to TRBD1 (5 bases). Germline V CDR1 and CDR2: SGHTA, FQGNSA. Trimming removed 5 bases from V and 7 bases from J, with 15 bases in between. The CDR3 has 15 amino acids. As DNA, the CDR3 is TGTGCCAGCAGCCCACTGGGGGGGTCCAATTCACCCCTCCACTTT. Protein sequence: CASSPLGGSNSPLHF.

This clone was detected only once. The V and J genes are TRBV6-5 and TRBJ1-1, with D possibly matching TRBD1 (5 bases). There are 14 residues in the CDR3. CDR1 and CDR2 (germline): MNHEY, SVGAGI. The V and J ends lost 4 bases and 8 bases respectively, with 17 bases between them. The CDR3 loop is CASSSLGSGGEAFF. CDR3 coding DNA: TGTGCCAGCAGTTCTTTAGGGTCCGGGGGGGAAGCTTTCTTT.

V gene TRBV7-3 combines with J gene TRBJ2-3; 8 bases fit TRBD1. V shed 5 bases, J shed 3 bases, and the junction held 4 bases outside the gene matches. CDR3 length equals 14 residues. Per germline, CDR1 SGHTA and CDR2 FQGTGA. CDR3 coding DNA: TGTGCCAGCAGCCCAGGACAGGGTACAGATACGCAGTATTTT. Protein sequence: CASSPGQGTDTQYF.

DNA of the CDR3: TGCGCCAGCAGCCAAGATTCGGGACAGGCCTATGGCTACACCTTC. Amino acids: CASSQDSGQAYGYTF. V and J are TRBV4-3 and TRBJ1-2, with 8 bases fitting TRBD1. After removal of 0 bases from V and 4 bases from J, the junction contained 4 bases not matched to a gene. The CDR3 is 15 amino acids. The germline gives CDR1 LGHNA, CDR2 YSLEER.

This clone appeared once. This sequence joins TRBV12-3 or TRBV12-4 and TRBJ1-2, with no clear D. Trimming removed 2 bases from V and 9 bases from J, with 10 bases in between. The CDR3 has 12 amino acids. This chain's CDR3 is CASSLMRVSYTF. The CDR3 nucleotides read TGTGCCAGCAGTTTAATGCGAGTGAGCTACACCTTC.

For the CDR3, the DNA is TGTGCCAGCATCCTAGGCCCCCACACAGATACGCAGTATTTT. As protein: CASILGPHTDTQYF. This sequence joins TRBV7-2 and TRBJ2-3; D gene ambiguous. This CDR3 has 14 amino acids. Trimming removed 7 bases at V and 2 bases at J, with 13 bases between. Germline loops: CDR1 SGHTA, CDR2 FQGNSA.

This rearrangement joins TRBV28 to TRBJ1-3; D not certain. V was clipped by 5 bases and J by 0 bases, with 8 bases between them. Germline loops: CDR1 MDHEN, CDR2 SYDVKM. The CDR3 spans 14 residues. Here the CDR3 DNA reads TGTGCCAGCAGTCCCCCCGGCTCTGGAAACACCATATATTTT. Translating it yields CASSPPGSGNTIYF.

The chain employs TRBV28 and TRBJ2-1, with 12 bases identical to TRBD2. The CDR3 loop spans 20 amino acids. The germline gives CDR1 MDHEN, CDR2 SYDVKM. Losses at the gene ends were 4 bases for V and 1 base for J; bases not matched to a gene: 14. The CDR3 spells CASSSPGLAGGVPSYNEQFF. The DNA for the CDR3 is TGTGCCAGCAGTTCCCCGGGACTAGCGGGTGGCGTCCCTTCCTACAATGAGCAGTTCTTC.

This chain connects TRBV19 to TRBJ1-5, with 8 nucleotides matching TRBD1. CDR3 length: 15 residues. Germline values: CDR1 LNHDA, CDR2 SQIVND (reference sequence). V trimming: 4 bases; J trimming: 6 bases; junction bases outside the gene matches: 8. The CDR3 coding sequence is TGTGCCAGTAGTACCACAGGGGGTCAGGGTCAGCCCCAGCATTTT. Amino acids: CASSTTGGQGQPQHF.

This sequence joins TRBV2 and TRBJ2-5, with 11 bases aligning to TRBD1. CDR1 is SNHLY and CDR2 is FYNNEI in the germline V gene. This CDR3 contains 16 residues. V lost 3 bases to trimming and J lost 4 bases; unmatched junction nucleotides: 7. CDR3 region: CASSDGTGGIGETQYF. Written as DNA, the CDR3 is TGTGCCAGCAGTGACGGGACAGGGGGTATCGGAGAGACCCAGTACTTC.

The CDR3 protein is CASSFISGVGSPGELFF. In nucleotides, the CDR3 is TGTGCCAGCAGCTTCATATCGGGGGTTGGGTCCCCCGGGGAGCTGTTTTTT. V is TRBV5-6 and J is TRBJ2-2; a weak D match, TRBD2 (6 bases). The germline V gene encodes CDR1 SGHDT and CDR2 YYEEEE. This CDR3 is built from 17 residues. V lost 2 bases and J 6 bases, leaving 20 bases between the germline ends.

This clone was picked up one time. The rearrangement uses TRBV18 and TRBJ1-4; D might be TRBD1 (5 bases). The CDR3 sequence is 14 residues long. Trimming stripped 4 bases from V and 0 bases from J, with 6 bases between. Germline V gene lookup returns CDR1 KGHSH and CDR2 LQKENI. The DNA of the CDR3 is TGTGCCAGCTCACGACAGTCAACTAATGAAAAACTGTTTTTT. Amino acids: CASSRQSTNEKLFF.

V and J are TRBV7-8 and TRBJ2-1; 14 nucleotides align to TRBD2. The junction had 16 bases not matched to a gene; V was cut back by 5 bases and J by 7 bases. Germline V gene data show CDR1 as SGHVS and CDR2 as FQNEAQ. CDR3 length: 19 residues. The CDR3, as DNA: TGTGCCAGCAGCCCCCTAATACTACCGACTAGCGGGAGGGGGAATGAGCAGTTCTTC. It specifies CASSPLILPTSGRGNEQFF.

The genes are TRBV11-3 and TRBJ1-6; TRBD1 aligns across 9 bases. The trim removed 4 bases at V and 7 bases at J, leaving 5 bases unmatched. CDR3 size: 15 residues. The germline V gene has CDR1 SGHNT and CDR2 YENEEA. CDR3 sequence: CASSSSGTGNSPLHF. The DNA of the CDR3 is TGTGCCAGCAGCTCGTCCGGGACAGGGAATTCACCCCTCCACTTT. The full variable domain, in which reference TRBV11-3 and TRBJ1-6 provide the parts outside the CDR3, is EAGVVQSPRYKIIEKKQPVAFWCNPISGHNTLYWYLQNLGQGPELLIRYENEEAVDDSQLPKDRFSAERLKGVDSTLKIQPAELGDSAVYLCASSSSGTGNSPLHFGNGTRLTVT.

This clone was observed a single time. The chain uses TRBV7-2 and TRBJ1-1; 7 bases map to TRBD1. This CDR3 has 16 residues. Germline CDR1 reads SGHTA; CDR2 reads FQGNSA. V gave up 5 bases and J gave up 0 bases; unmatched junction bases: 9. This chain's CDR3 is CASSAPSTGVNTEAFF. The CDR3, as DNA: TGTGCCAGCAGCGCCCCGAGTACAGGGGTGAACACTGAAGCTTTCTTT.

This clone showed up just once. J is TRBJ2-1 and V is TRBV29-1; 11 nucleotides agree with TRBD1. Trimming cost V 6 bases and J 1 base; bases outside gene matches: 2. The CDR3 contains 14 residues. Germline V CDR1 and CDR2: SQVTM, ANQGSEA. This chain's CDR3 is CSVDRGLSYNEQFF. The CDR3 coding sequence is TGCAGCGTGGACAGGGGGCTTTCCTACAATGAGCAGTTCTTC.

The CDR3: CASSKNQGDTEAFF. DNA of the CDR3: TGTGCCAGCAGCAAAAACCAGGGTGACACTGAAGCTTTCTTT. This chain joins TRBV9 and TRBJ1-1, with TRBD1 as a possible D gene (5 bases). This CDR3 has 14 amino acids. CDR1 is SGDLS and CDR2 is YYNGEE in the germline V gene. The V and J ends lost 4 bases and 3 bases respectively, with 13 bases between them.

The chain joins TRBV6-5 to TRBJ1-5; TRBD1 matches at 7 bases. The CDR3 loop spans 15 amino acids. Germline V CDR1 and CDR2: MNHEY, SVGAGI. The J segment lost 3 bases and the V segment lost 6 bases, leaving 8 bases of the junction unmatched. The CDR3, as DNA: TGTGCCAGCAGACCCGTGACAGGGAACAATCAGCCCCAGCATTTT. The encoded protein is CASRPVTGNNQPQHF.